Presented here are 19 T cell receptor beta chains from one specimen sequenced in a study of shared clonotypes between healthy human individuals. TCRdb keeps only in-frame clones here, not all; method: immunoSEQ multiplex PCR. Of about 2.2 million clones listed, 85% to 95% are singletons. The naive CD8 fraction comprised CD45RO-negative cells positively selected for CCR7 and excluded terminally differentiated effector memory CD45RA+ cells. The sequencing input was naive CD8+ T cells from PBMCs. The receptors originated from a man aged 18 to 29 in good health. Some clones in this sample may be carry-over from other donors' samples.

This clone has a single count. The V gene is TRBV19, the J gene TRBJ2-5; D is undetermined. CDR1 LNHDA and CDR2 SQIVND come from the germline V gene (reference sequence). The CDR3 runs 15 residues. With 5 bases removed from V and 1 base from J, the gap between germline ends came to 14 bases. This CDR3 reads CASSPDQMTQETQYF. CDR3 bases: TGTGCCAGTAGTCCGGATCAAATGACCCAAGAGACCCAGTACTTC.

Turning to this clone: Within the sample, other DNA sequences also encode this same CDR3. The V and J genes are TRBV7-9 and TRBJ2-1, with D possibly called TRBD1 or TRBD2 (5 bases each). This CDR3 has 12 amino acids. Germline V gene lookup returns CDR1 SEHNR and CDR2 FQNEAQ (reference sequence). Trimming took 5 bases from V and 9 from J, leaving 11 bases between them. CDR3 amino acids: CASSTGTGEQFF. The CDR3, as DNA: TGTGCCAGCAGCACGGGGACGGGTGAGCAGTTCTTC.

This chain links TRBV7-2 with TRBJ1-4; 12 bases agree with TRBD1. V dropped 4 bases and J dropped 3; count of bases not matched to a gene: 9. The CDR3 covers 18 residues. Germline values: CDR1 SGHTA, CDR2 FQGNSA. The CDR3 nucleotides are TGTGCCAGCAGCTCCTTCGGGACAGGGGGCGTAGCTAATGAAAAACTGTTTTTT. Its protein product is CASSSFGTGGVANEKLFF.

The chain recombines TRBV15 with TRBJ2-7, with D uncertain. Germline V gene data show CDR1 as LNHNV and CDR2 as YYDKDF (reference sequence). The CDR3 extends over 13 amino acids. V dropped 4 bases and J dropped 7 bases, with 14 bases sitting between them. The CDR3 loop is CATSTQTHREQYF. In nucleotides, the CDR3 is TGTGCCACCAGCACCCAAACCCATAGAGAGCAGTACTTC.

The genes are TRBV6-4 and TRBJ2-1; 9 nucleotides match TRBD1. Looked up from germline, CDR1 is MRHNA and CDR2 is SNTAGT. Trimming cost V 3 bases and J 7 bases; bases outside gene matches: 7. This CDR3 has 15 amino acids. The CDR3 bases are TGTGCCAGCAGTGAGGGGACAGGGCTTTCGAATGAGCAGTTCTTC. This translates into CASSEGTGLSNEQFF.

Details on this clone: A junction boundary mismatches the germline segment, possibly from a read error. CDR3 region: CASRQGLAGVLTGELFF. In DNA form, the CDR3 reads TGCGCCAGCAGACAAGGACTAGCGGGAGTCTTGACCGGGGAGCTGTTTTTT. This chain links TRBV4-3 with TRBJ2-2; 13 nucleotides line up with TRBD2. The CDR3 is 17 residues long. The germline gives CDR1 LGHNA, CDR2 YSLEER.

This chain joins TRBV7-9 and TRBJ2-7; D not resolved. The germline V gene has CDR1 SEHNR and CDR2 FQNEAQ (reference sequence). The CDR3 totals 16 residues. Trimming cost V 5 bases and J 1 base, with 18 bases left between them. In DNA, the CDR3 is TGTGCCAGCAGCGCAGCAATCGGAATTCTTTCCTACGAGCAGTACTTC. Translated: CASSAAIGILSYEQYF.

This clone was recorded only once. The genes are TRBV19 and TRBJ2-1; 9 bases match TRBD2. The CDR3 is made up of 14 amino acids. V dropped 3 bases and J dropped 10; count of bases not matched to a gene: 7. Germline V gene sequence: CDR1 LNHDA, CDR2 SQIVND (reference sequence). The CDR3 sequence: CASSIASGNGEQFF. The DNA for the CDR3 is TGTGCCAGTAGTATTGCTAGCGGGAATGGCGAGCAGTTCTTC. Full variable domain (missing parts from reference TRBV19 and TRBJ2-1): DGGITQSPKYLFRKEGQNVTLSCEQNLNHDAMYWYRQDPGQGLRLIYYSQIVNDFQKGDIAEGYSVSREKKESFPLTVTSAQKNPTAFYLCASSIASGNGEQFFGPGTRLTVL.

The chain has TRBV10-3 and TRBJ2-7; 14 nucleotides agree with TRBD2. CDR3 size: 17 residues. V lost 6 bases and J lost 2; bases outside the gene matches: 9. Germline V lookup: CDR1 ENHRY, CDR2 SYGVKD. CDR3 coding DNA: TGTGCCATCAGAGACGGACTAGCGGGAGGACTTGCCTACGAGCAGTACTTC. Translating it yields CAIRDGLAGGLAYEQYF.

The chain couples TRBV2 to TRBJ1-1, with D unclear. In germline, CDR1 is SNHLY, CDR2 FYNNEI. Trimming removed 3 bases at V and 4 bases at J, with 18 bases between. The CDR3 has 16 amino acids. CDR3 loop: CASSDLNTEGSTEAFF. The CDR3 bases are TGTGCCAGCAGTGATCTTAACACGGAAGGGAGCACTGAAGCTTTCTTT. The whole variable domain, filled in from reference TRBV2 and TRBJ1-1, reads EPEVTQTPSHQVTQMGQEVILRCVPISNHLYFYWYRQILGQKVEFLVSFYNNEISEKSEIFDDQFSVERPDGSNFTLKIRSTKLEDSAMYFCASSDLNTEGSTEAFFGQGTRLTVV.

This rearrangement joins TRBV4-3 to TRBJ1-1; D unresolved. CDR1 and CDR2 from the germline V gene are LGHNA and YSLEER. V was cut by 0 bases and J by 4 bases, with 15 bases left in between. This CDR3 comprises 16 residues. The CDR3 region has the DNA TGCGCCAGCAGCCAAGATTGGAGGGTAATGAGCACTGAAGCTTTCTTT. Amino acids: CASSQDWRVMSTEAFF.

The chain employs TRBV28 and TRBJ1-1; tentative D call: TRBD1 (5 bases). V was shortened by 6 bases and J by 1 base, with 30 bases between the two germline ends. The CDR3 loop spans 20 amino acids. Per the germline V gene, CDR1 is MDHEN and CDR2 is SYDVKM. In nucleotides, the CDR3 is TGTGCCAGCAGAGTACCTGTGTGGGGGGATCAGGAGACAAGGAACACTGAAGCTTTCTTT. This codes for CASRVPVWGDQETRNTEAFF.

The chain carries TRBV5-1 and TRBJ2-1; D ambiguous. V shed 2 bases and J shed 0 bases, with 12 bases lying between them. CDR3 length: 16 residues. The germline CDR1 and CDR2 sequences are SGHRS and YFSETQ. The CDR3 region has the DNA TGCGCCAGCAGCTTTGGCGGCCGAAGCTCCTACAATGAGCAGTTCTTC. Residues: CASSFGGRSSYNEQFF.

This clone was counted once. J is TRBJ2-7 and V is TRBV7-9, with 9 bases aligning to TRBD1. Germline CDR1 SEHNR, CDR2 FQNEAQ (reference sequence). V was pared by 5 bases and J by 5 bases, with 7 bases of the junction left unmatched. The CDR3 contains 14 residues. In DNA, the CDR3 is TGTGCCAGCAGCAATTCGGACAGGGGCCACGAGCAGTACTTC. Protein product: CASSNSDRGHEQYF. The full variable domain, its missing parts supplied by reference TRBV7-9 and TRBJ2-7, is DTGVSQNPRHKITKRGQNVTFRCDPISEHNRLYWYRQTLGQGPEFLTYFQNEAQLEKSRLLSDRFSAERPKGSFSTLEIQRTEQGDSAMYLCASSNSDRGHEQYFGPGTRLTVT.

This clone was seen once. This sample also contains other DNA sequences that code for the same CDR3. CDR3 nucleotide sequence: TGTGCCAGCAGTTCCCCAGGGTCCTACGAGCAGTACTTC. Protein sequence: CASSSPGSYEQYF. The gene calls are TRBV28 and TRBJ2-7; D may be TRBD1 (5 bases). V lost 4 bases and J 1 base, leaving 8 bases between the germline ends. The CDR3 totals 13 residues. Per the germline V gene, CDR1 is MDHEN and CDR2 is SYDVKM.

The V gene is TRBV7-9, the J gene TRBJ2-1; TRBD2 aligns across 14 bases. Germline V gene lookup returns CDR1 SEHNR and CDR2 FQNEAQ (reference sequence). V was clipped by 5 bases and J by 0 bases; unmatched bases: 9. The CDR3 covers 19 residues. The CDR3 nucleotides read TGTGCCAGCAGCCAGGCGACTAGCGGGAGGGCCAGCTCCTACAATGAGCAGTTCTTC. It codes for CASSQATSGRASSYNEQFF.

With regard to this clone: The sample carries other DNA sequences with the same CDR3. The V and J genes are TRBV5-1 and TRBJ2-7, with 10 bases aligning to TRBD1. The ends lost 2 bases at V and 2 bases at J; junction bases unmatched: 4. The CDR3 runs 15 residues. The germline V gene has CDR1 SGHRS and CDR2 YFSETQ. The CDR3: CASSLAGTGAYEQYF. The CDR3, as DNA: TGCGCCAGCAGCTTAGCCGGGACAGGGGCCTACGAGCAGTACTTC.

V usage is TRBV5-6 and J usage is TRBJ2-3, with D uncertain. The V end was cut by 0 bases, the J end by 5 bases, with 13 bases between. Germline CDR1 is SGHDT and CDR2 is YYEEEE. This CDR3 region has 15 residues. CDR3 loop: CASSLGGVLLDTQYF. CDR3 nucleotide sequence: TGTGCCAGCAGCTTGGGGGGTGTTTTATTAGATACGCAGTATTTT. Variable domain in full (rest from reference TRBV5-6 and TRBJ2-3): DAGVTQSPTHLIKTRGQQVTLRCSPKSGHDTVSWYQQALGQGPQFIFQYYEEEERQRGNFPDRFSGHQFPNYSSELNVNALLLGDSALYLCASSLGGVLLDTQYFGPGTRLTVL.

The chain combines TRBV6-1 with TRBJ2-7; no reliable D call. Trimming cost V 6 bases and J 3 bases, with 6 bases left between them. CDR1 MNHNS and CDR2 SASEGT come from the germline V gene. The CDR3 length is 11 residues. CDR3 DNA sequence: TGTGCCAGCAGGGATGTCTACGAGCAGTACTTC. It codes for CASRDVYEQYF.